This TCR beta chain derives from a study of blood T cells in healthy people across ages. Study results and caveats: The study found more naive CD4+ cells and higher diversity in long-lived than aged donors. As age increased, TCR beta diversity per million T cells fell in a roughly linear fashion.

The sample holds a few counts of this clonotype. Its target is unknown. The V gene lost 5 bases and the J gene lost 3 bases, with 14 bases spanning the gap. The germline V gene encodes CDR1 DFQATT and CDR2 SNEGSKA (reference sequence). The CDR3 has 13 residues. It was with a sample-barcoded 5' primer and a J-beta primer mix that a second PCR of roughly 7 to 12 cycles was run. MiXCR, applied by TCRdb to the 5' RACE reads, yields one record per CDR3 protein. The profile shows some 920,000 distinct CDR3 sequences, roughly 51% of them singletons. The clonotype comes from a woman aged 55-70 years in good health. The material sequenced was blood. The chain recombines TRBV20-1 with TRBJ2-7; D possibly matches TRBD1 or TRBD2 (5 bases each). CDR3 residues: CSAEGTRDYEQYF. The CDR3 region has the DNA TGCAGTGCTGAGGGGACCAGAGACTACGAGCAGTACTTC.